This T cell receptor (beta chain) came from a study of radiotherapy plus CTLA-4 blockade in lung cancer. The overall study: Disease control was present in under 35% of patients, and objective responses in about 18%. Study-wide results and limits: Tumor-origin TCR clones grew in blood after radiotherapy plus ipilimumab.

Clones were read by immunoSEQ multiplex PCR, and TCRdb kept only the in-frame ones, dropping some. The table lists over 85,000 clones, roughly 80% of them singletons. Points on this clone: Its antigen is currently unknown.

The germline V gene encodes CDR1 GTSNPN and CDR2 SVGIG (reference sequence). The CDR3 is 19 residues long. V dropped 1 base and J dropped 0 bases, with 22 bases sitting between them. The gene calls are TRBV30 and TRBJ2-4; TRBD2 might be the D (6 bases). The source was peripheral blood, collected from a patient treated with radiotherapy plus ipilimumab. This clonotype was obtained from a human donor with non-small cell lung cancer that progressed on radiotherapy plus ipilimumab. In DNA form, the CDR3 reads TGTGCCTGGAGTGCCCCTCTAGCGTCGGGCCAACTAGCCAAAAACATTCAGTACTTC. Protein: CAWSAPLASGQLAKNIQYF.